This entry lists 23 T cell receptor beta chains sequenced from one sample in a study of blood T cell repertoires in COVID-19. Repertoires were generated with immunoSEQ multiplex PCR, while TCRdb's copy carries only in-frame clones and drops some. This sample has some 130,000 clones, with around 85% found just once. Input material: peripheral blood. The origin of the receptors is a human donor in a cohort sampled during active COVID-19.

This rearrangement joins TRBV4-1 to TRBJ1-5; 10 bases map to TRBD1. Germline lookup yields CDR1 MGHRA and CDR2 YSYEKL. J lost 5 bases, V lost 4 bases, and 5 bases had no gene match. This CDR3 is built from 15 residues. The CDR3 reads CASSRDRGPYQPQHF. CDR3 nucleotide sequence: TGCGCCAGCAGCCGCGACAGGGGGCCGTATCAGCCCCAGCATTTT.

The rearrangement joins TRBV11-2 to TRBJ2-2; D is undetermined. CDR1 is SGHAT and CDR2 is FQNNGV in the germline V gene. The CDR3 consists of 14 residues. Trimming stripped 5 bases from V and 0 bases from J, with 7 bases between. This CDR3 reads CASSTPPNTGELFF. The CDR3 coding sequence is TGTGCCAGCAGCACTCCGCCGAACACCGGGGAGCTGTTTTTT. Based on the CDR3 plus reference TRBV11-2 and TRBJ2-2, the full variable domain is EAGVAQSPRYKIIEKRQSVAFWCNPISGHATLYWYQQILGQGPKLLIQFQNNGVVDDSQLPKDRFSAERLKGVDSTLKIQPAKLEDSAVYLCASSTPPNTGELFFGEGSRLTVL.

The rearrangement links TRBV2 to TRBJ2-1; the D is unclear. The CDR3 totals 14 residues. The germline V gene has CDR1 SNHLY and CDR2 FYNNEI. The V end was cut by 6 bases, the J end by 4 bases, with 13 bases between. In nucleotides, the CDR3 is TGTGCCAGCAGCCCACCGACGAGGTACAATGAGCAGTTCTTC. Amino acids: CASSPPTRYNEQFF.

The CDR3 DNA sequence: TGCGCCAGCAGTCGTGGACTAGCGGGGGGGAGAGATACGCAGTATTTT. This sequence encodes CASSRGLAGGRDTQYF. The J gene is TRBJ2-3, the V gene TRBV5-1, with 15 bases fitting TRBD2. Germline CDR1 reads SGHRS; CDR2 reads YFSETQ. The CDR3 is made up of 16 amino acids. Trimming cost V 5 bases and J 5 bases; bases outside gene matches: 6.

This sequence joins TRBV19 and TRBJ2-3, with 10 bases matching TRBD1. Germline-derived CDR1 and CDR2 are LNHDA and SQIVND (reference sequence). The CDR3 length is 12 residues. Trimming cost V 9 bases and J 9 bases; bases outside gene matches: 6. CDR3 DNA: TGTGCCAGCCTTCAGGACAGGGGGACGCAGTATTTT. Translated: CASLQDRGTQYF.

CDR3 coding DNA: TGTGCCTGGAGTTCCAGACAGGGGGCCTACTATGGCTACACCTTC. It is translated as CAWSSRQGAYYGYTF. V and J are TRBV30 and TRBJ1-2; 10 bases agree with TRBD1. Germline V gene lookup returns CDR1 GTSNPN and CDR2 SVGIG (reference sequence). CDR3 length equals 15 residues. Trimming cost V 2 bases and J 3 bases; bases outside gene matches: 6.

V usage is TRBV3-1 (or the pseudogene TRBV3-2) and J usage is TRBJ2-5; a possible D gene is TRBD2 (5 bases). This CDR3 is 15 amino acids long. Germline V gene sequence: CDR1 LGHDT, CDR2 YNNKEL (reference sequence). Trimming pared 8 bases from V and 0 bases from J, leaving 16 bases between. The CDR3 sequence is CASRSGLQYQETQYF. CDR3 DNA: TGTGCCAGCCGGTCTGGACTGCAGTACCAAGAGACCCAGTACTTC.

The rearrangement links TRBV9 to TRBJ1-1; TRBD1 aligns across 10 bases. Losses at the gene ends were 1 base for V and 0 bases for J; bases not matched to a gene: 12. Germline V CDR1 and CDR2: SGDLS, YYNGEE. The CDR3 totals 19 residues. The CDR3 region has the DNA TGTGCCAGCAGCGTACAGACCGGGACAGGGGCTGAGCTGAACACTGAAGCTTTCTTT. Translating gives CASSVQTGTGAELNTEAFF.

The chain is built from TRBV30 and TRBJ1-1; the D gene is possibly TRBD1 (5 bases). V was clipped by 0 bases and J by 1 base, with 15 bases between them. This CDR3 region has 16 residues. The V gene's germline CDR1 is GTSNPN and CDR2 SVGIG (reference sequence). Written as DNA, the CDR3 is TGTGCCTGGAGTGTCAAGACAGCGAGTCCGAACACTGAAGCTTTCTTT. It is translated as CAWSVKTASPNTEAFF.

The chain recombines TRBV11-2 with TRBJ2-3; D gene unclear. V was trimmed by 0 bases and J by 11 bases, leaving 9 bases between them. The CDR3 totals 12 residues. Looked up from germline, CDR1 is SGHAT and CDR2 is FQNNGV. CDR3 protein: CASSLDLVGQYF. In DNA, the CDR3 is TGTGCCAGCAGCTTAGATCTAGTAGGGCAGTATTTT.

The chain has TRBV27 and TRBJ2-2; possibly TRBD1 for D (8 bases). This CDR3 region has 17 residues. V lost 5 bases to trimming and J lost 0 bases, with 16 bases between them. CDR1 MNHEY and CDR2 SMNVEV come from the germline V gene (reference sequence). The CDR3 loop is CASSTHRGRANTGELFF. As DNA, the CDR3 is TGTGCCAGCAGTACCCACAGGGGGAGGGCGAACACCGGGGAGCTGTTTTTT.

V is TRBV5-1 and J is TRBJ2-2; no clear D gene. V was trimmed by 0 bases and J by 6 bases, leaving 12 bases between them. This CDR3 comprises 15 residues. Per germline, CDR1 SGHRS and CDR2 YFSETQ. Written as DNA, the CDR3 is TGCGCCAGCAGCTTGGATCTCCAGGTTCCCGGGGAGCTGTTTTTT. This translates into CASSLDLQVPGELFF.

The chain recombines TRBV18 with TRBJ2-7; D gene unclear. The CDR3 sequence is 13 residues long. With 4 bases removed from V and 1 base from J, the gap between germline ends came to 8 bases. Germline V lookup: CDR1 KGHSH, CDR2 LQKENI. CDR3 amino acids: CASSRPSSYEQYF. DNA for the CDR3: TGTGCCAGCTCACGGCCCAGTTCCTACGAGCAGTACTTC.

The CDR3 reads CASSPSPSLEQFF. CDR3 DNA: TGTGCCAGCAGCCCTAGCCCTAGCCTGGAGCAGTTCTTC. V is TRBV7-9 and J is TRBJ2-1, with D possibly TRBD2 on 5 matching bases. The CDR3 contains 13 residues. CDR1 is SEHNR and CDR2 is FQNEAQ in the germline V gene (reference sequence). Trimming cost V 5 bases and J 10 bases, with 15 bases left between them.

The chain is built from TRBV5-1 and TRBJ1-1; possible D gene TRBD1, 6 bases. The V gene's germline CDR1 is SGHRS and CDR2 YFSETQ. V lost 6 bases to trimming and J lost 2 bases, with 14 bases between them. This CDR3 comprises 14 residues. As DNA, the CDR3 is TGCGCCAGCACCACGGACAGTCTAAACACTGAAGCTTTCTTT. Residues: CASTTDSLNTEAFF.

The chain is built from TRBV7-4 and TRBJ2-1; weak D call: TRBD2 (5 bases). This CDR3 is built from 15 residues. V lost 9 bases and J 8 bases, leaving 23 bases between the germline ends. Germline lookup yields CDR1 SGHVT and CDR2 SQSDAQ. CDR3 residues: CASKHCGPGNDEQFF. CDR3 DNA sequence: TGTGCCAGTAAGCATTGCGGGCCGGGTAACGATGAGCAGTTCTTC.

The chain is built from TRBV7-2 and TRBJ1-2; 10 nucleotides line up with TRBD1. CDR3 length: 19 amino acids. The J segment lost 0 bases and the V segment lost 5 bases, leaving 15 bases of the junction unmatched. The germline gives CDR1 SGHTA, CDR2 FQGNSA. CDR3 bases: TGTGCCAGCAGCCCATTCCCCTCGGGACAGGGGATACCTAACTATGGCTACACCTTC. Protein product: CASSPFPSGQGIPNYGYTF. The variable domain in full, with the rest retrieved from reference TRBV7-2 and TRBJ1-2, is GAGVSQSPSNKVTEKGKDVELRCDPISGHTALYWYRQSLGQGLEFLIYFQGNSAPDKSGLPSDRFSAERTGGSVSTLTIQRTQQEDSAVYLCASSPFPSGQGIPNYGYTFGSGTRLTVV.

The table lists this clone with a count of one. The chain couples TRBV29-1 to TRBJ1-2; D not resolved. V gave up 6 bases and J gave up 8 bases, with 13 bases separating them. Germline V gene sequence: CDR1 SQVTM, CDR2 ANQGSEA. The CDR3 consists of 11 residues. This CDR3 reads CSVNDNRGYTF. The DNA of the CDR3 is TGCAGCGTAAATGACAACCGGGGCTACACCTTC.

The CDR3 nucleotides read TGTGCCACCAGCAGAGCAGCGATTGGAAACACCATATATTTT. This sequence encodes CATSRAAIGNTIYF. V and J are TRBV15 and TRBJ1-3, with no clear D. Trimming removed 1 base from V and 3 bases from J, with 7 bases in between. Germline V gene lookup returns CDR1 LNHNV and CDR2 YYDKDF (reference sequence). CDR3 length equals 14 residues.

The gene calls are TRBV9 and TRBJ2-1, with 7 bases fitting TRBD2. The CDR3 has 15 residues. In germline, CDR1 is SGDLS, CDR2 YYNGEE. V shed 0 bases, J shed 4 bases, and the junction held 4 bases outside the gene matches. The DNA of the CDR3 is TGTGCCAGCAGCGTAGAACGGGGGGTGTACAATGAGCAGTTCTTC. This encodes CASSVERGVYNEQFF.

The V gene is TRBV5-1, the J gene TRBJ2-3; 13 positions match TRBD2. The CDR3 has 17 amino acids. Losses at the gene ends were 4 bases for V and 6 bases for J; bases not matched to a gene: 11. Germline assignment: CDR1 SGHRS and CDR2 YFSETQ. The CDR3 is CASSKGLAGSPLDTQYF. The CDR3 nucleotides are TGCGCCAGCAGCAAGGGACTAGCGGGATCTCCTTTGGATACGCAGTATTTT.

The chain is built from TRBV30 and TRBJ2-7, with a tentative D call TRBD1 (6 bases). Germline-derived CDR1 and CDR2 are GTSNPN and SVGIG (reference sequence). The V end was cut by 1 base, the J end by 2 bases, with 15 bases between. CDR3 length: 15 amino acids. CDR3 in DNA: TGTGCCTGGAGTGCTGGGGGCCCCAGGCCCTACGAGCAGTACTTC. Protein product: CAWSAGGPRPYEQYF.

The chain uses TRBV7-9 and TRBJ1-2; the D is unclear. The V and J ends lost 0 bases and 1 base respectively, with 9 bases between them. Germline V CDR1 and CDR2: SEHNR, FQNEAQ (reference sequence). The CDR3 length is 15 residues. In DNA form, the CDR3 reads TGTGCCAGCAGCTTAGCGATGGGCGATAACTATGGCTACACCTTC. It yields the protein CASSLAMGDNYGYTF.